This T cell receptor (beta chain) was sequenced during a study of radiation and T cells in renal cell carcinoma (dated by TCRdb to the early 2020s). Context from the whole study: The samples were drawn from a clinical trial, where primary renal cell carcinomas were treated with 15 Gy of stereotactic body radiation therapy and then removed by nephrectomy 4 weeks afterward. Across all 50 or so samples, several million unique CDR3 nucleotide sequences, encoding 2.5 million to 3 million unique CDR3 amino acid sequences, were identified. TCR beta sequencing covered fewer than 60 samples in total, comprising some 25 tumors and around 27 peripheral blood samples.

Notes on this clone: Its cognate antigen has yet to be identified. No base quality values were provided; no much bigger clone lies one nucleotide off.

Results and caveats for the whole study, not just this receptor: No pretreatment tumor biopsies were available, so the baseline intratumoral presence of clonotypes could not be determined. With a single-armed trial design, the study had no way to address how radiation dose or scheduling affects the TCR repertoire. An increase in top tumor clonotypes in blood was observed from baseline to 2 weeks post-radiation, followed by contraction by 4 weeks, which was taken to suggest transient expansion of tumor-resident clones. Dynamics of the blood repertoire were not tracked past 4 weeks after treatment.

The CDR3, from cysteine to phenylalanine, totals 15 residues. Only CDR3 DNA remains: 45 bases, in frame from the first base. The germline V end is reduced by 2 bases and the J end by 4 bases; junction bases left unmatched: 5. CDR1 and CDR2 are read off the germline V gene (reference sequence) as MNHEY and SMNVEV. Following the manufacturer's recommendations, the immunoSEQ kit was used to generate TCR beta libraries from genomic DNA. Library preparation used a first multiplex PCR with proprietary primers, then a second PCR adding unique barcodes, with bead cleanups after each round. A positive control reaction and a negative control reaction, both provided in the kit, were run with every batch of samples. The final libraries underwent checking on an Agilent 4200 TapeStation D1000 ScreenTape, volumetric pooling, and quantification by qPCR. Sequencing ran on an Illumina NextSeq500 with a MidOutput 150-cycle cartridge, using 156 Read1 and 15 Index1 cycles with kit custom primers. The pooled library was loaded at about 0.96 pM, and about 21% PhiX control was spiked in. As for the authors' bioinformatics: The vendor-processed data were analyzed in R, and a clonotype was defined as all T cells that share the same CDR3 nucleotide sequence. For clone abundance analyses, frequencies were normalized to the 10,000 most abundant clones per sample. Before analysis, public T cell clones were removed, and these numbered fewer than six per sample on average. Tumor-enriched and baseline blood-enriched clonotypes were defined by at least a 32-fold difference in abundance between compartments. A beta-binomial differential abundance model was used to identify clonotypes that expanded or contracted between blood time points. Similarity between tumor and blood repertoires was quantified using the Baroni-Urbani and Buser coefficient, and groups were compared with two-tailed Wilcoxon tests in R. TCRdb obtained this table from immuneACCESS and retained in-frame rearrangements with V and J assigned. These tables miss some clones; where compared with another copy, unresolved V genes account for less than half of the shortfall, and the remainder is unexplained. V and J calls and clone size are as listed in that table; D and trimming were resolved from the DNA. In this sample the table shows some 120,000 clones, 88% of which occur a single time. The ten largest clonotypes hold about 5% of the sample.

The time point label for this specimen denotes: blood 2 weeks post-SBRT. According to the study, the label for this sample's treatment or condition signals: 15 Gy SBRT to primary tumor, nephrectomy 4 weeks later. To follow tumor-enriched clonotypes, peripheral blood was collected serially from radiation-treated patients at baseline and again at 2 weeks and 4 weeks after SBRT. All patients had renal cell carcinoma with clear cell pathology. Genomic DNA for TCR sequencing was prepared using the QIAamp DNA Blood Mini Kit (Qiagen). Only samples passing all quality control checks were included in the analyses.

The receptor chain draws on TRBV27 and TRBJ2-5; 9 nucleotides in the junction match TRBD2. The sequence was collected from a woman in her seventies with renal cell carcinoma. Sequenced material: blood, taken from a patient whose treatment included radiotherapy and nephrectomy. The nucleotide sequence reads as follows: TGTGCCAGCAGTTTACTGAGCGGGGGGCGAGAGACCCAGTACTTC. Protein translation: CASSLLSGGRETQYF.